This T cell receptor beta chain was profiled in a study of blood T cell repertoires in COVID-19 (TCRdb year 2020). A note on the overall study: Samples covering the acute and convalescent phases of COVID-19 were provided by collaborators in the United States, Italy and Spain. The prospective study material was composed of cDNA or gDNA derived from T cells, B-cell-depleted T cells, or PBMCs. Deeply sampled blood TCRbeta repertoires from subjects exposed to, actively infected with, or recovered from COVID-19 were included in the dataset. The repertoires were released in a freely available public database intended as a resource for research on the immune response to SARS-CoV-2. The samples were drawn from two sources: the first 160 participants of the ongoing ImmuneRACE study, and 1,000 to 1,500 subjects contributed by 6 global collaborators. Nearly every sample came with metadata listing a de-identified subject ID, COVID-19 status, age in years and sex. Where HLA class I and class II types were available, the types were taken from metadata supplied by the sample provider, not from assay-based typing. Study-level results and caveats: How much clinical and demographic metadata was included differed by source and by participant, and the metadata was provided uncurated.

The germline V gene provides CDR1 SNHLY and CDR2 FYNNEI. Trimming leaves V shorter by 6 bases and J shorter by 3 bases, with the junction holding 2 bases beyond the gene matches. The CDR3 numbers 15 residues from cysteine through phenylalanine. The kept DNA is CDR3 alone, 45 bases in frame from the first base. This clone turned up a few times. The antigen this receptor binds is unknown. Base-call qualities are not available, and no considerably larger clone is one nucleotide away. TCRbeta CDR3 regions were amplified from genomic DNA using the immunoSEQ Assay, a bias-controlled multiplex PCR. The original pipeline was this. Nucleated cell counts per sample were estimated from amplification of reference gene primers within the assay. To quantify the absolute abundance of each unique TCRbeta CDR3 rearrangement, sequence reads were collapsed and filtered. Productive Simpson clonality was computed per sample as the square root of Simpson's diversity index over productive rearrangements. Entries here come from immuneACCESS through TCRdb and include only in-frame sequences with V and J called. Some clones fail to appear in such tables; in the studies checked, an unresolved V gene covers under half of the shortfall, and the cause of the remainder is unknown. V, J and clone size derive from that table, while D and trimming were established from the DNA sequence. Here the sample has roughly 100,000 clones; 70% to 90% occur a single time. Clones ranked in the top ten supply around 5% of the sample.

The collaborating institutions used their own protocols to collect whole blood in K2EDTA tubes. Collaborator samples were shipped for TCRbeta analysis as frozen whole blood, isolated PBMCs, or DNA extracted from either sample type. This receptor was taken from an elderly woman with active COVID-19. The chain employs TRBV2 and TRBJ1-4, with 12 bases matching TRBD1. Sequencing input: peripheral blood. This receptor carries the CDR3 CASRGTGGSNEKLFF. The DNA sequence is as follows: TGTGCCAGCAGGGGGACAGGGGGCTCTAATGAAAAACTGTTTTTT.